Presented here are 10 T cell receptor beta chains from one specimen sequenced in a study of T-cell reconstitution after alpha-beta-depleted transplantation in children. Unique molecular identifiers were incorporated when the TCRbeta library was constructed. TCRdb itself ran the PCR reads through MiXCR, one entry per CDR3 protein. The table has under 300,000 distinct CDR3 sequences, roughly a tenth seen once. Here the sequenced sample was PBMCs from the stem cell graft donor, taken from the stem cell graft. These receptors came from a human donor who donated a stem cell graft to a child with SCID.

This clonotype was counted ten times or more. The chain carries TRBV5-1 and TRBJ2-2; D possibly corresponds to TRBD1 (6 bases). The V gene's germline CDR1 is SGHRS and CDR2 YFSETQ. The CDR3 totals 16 residues. The V end lost 4 bases, the J end lost 0 bases, and 13 bases lay between the germline ends. DNA of the CDR3: TGCGCCAGCAGCCCATCGGGACAAACGAACACCGGGGAGCTGTTTTTT. This gives the protein CASSPSGQTNTGELFF.

This clonotype was counted ten times or more. The chain combines TRBV27 with TRBJ1-4; weak D call: TRBD1 (6 bases). V shed 2 bases and J shed 8 bases, with 12 bases lying between them. The CDR3 runs to 14 residues. Germline V gives CDR1 MNHEY, CDR2 SMNVEV (reference sequence). In nucleotides, the CDR3 is TGTGCCAGCAGTTTAATACAGGGAATGGAAAAACTGTTTTTT. Amino acid sequence: CASSLIQGMEKLFF.

There are many counts of this clonotype. This rearrangement joins TRBV29-1 to TRBJ1-2; 7 bases fit TRBD1. The J segment lost 8 bases and the V segment lost 7 bases, leaving 7 bases of the junction unmatched. The CDR3 runs to 11 residues. In germline, CDR1 is SQVTM, CDR2 ANQGSEA. CDR3 region: CSGQGRNGYTF. Here the CDR3 DNA reads TGCAGCGGACAGGGCCGAAACGGCTACACCTTC.

This clonotype has ten or more counts. The CDR3 DNA reads TGCAGCGTTGAAGATCGTGGAGTCCACGAGCAGTACTTC. It specifies CSVEDRGVHEQYF. This chain connects TRBV29-1 to TRBJ2-7; D gene unclear. The CDR3 runs 13 residues. Germline V gives CDR1 SQVTM, CDR2 ANQGSEA. Trimming took 0 bases from V and 5 from J, leaving 11 bases between them.

The genes are TRBV7-8 and TRBJ2-5; 8 positions agree with TRBD2. The CDR3 sequence is 17 residues long. Unmatched junction bases numbered 12, after V lost 5 bases and J lost 1 base. Per the germline V gene, CDR1 is SGHVS and CDR2 is FQNEAQ. The CDR3 loop is CASSRGLSGGLQETQYF. CDR3 in DNA: TGTGCCAGCAGCCGAGGGTTAAGCGGGGGCCTCCAAGAGACCCAGTACTTC.

The chain recombines TRBV5-1 with TRBJ1-2; weak D call: TRBD1 (5 bases). The CDR3 covers 16 residues. V was pared by 1 base and J by 3 bases, with 16 bases between. Germline V gene lookup returns CDR1 SGHRS and CDR2 YFSETQ. The DNA of the CDR3 is TGCGCCAGCAGCTTGTTGGGCCGGGCGGGGGACTATGGCTACACCTTC. Amino acid sequence: CASSLLGRAGDYGYTF.

This clonotype was found many times. V and J are TRBV21-1 and TRBJ1-2. TRBV21-1 corresponds to a pseudogene. The CDR3 runs to 15 residues. DNA for the CDR3: TGTGCCAGCAGCACCTCCCAAGCGAGGTCCTATGGCTACACCTTC. Translating gives CASSTSQARSYGYTF.

This clonotype was seen repeatedly, ten times or more. The CDR3 is CASNGGGAQETQYF. CDR3 sequence (DNA): TGTGCCAGCAATGGGGGAGGGGCTCAAGAGACCCAGTACTTC. V is TRBV28 and J is TRBJ2-5; 7 bases align to TRBD2. V dropped 7 bases and J dropped 2; count of bases not matched to a gene: 7. Germline V gives CDR1 MDHEN, CDR2 SYDVKM. CDR3 size: 14 residues.

This clonotype was counted many times. This chain joins TRBV7-9 and TRBJ1-1; 11 nucleotides line up with TRBD1. Germline V gene sequence: CDR1 SEHNR, CDR2 FQNEAQ (reference sequence). The length of the CDR3 is 18 residues. The V and J ends lost 4 bases and 3 bases, in that order; junction bases with no gene match: 13. The CDR3 DNA follows: TGTGCCAGCAGCTACTTTGGACAGGGGGCGAGTGAGGACACTGAAGCTTTCTTT. Translated: CASSYFGQGASEDTEAFF.

This clonotype has at least ten counts. V gene TRBV20-1 combines with J gene TRBJ1-1; D is unresolved. This CDR3 spans 17 amino acids. The V end was cut by 3 bases, the J end by 0 bases, with 20 bases between. Germline CDR1 DFQATT, CDR2 SNEGSKA (reference sequence). The CDR3 DNA is TGCAGTGCTAGTAGAGGATACGGGGATGTTATGAACACTGAAGCTTTCTTT. As protein: CSASRGYGDVMNTEAFF.